One T cell receptor (beta chain) is described in this entry. This entry is derived from a study of technical replicates of blood from a handful of donors. Measured with immunoSEQ multiplex PCR; TCRdb has only the in-frame clones, and not every one. Of tens of thousands of clones listed, over 90% are singletons. The CDR3 has 15 amino acids. Germline lookup yields CDR1 MGHRA and CDR2 YSYEKL. V was cut by 1 base and J by 4 bases, with 11 bases left in between. This clonotype was sampled from a human donor in good health. V is TRBV4-1 and J is TRBJ1-5; no reliable D call. The material sequenced was T cells isolated from PBMCs. The CDR3 DNA sequence: TGCGCCAGCAGCCAAGTCTTGGGAGGGAATCAGCCCCAGCATTTT. Amino acid sequence: CASSQVLGGNQPQHF.